The clone carrying this T cell receptor beta chain appeared a few times. Antigen: not known. CDR3 length equals 14 residues. V dropped 10 bases and J dropped 7 bases, with 20 bases sitting between them. The germline CDR1 and CDR2 sequences are MNHNS and SASEGT. This record comes from a study of cytomegalovirus exposure and HLA in healthy donors. Points from the study as a whole: The classifier reportedly diagnosed cytomegalovirus status with high specificity and sensitivity.

It was with 60 Vbeta and 13 Jbeta primers that the PCR ran. The data were produced by immunoSEQ multiplex PCR, yet TCRdb's version contains in-frame clones alone and is incomplete. Of approximately 120,000 clones listed, 73% are singletons. The sample comprised PBMCs. The V and J genes are TRBV6-1 and TRBJ1-5; maybe TRBD1 (5 bases). This TCR came from a man aged 60 to 75 in good health and CMV-seropositive. As DNA, the CDR3 is TGTGCCACCGAGCCCCAGGGTCTCGGGCAGCCCCAGCATTTT. Amino acid sequence: CATEPQGLGQPQHF.